This TCR beta chain derives from a study of OX40 agonist ivuxolimab in advanced cancers. Overall study results and limits: Clonal expansion from baseline to week 6 occurred in both CD4+ and CD8+ T cells.

Trimming shortened V by 0 bases and J by 0 bases, and 7 bases separated the two germline ends. This CDR3 is built from 15 residues. Germline V gene lookup returns CDR1 SGDLS and CDR2 YYNGEE. Assay used: immunoSEQ multiplex PCR; TCRdb lists only in-frame clones, some missing. This sample yields roughly 30,000 clones, of which 80% to 90% are seen a single time; around 29% belongs to the top ten. This clone was recorded only once. The antigen is unknown. This clonotype was sampled from an adult with an advanced solid tumor such as melanoma, head and neck, liver or kidney cancer. The chain is built from TRBV9 and TRBJ2-1; D possibly corresponds to TRBD1 (6 bases). Sequencing was performed on CD4+ or CD8+ T cells sorted from blood, taken in a trial of the OX40 agonist ivuxolimab. CDR3 nucleotide sequence: TGTGCCAGCAGCGTAGAACAGGGCTCCTACAATGAGCAGTTCTTC. Its translation: CASSVEQGSYNEQFF.